The next 25 T cell receptor beta chains were all read from a single sample in a study of cytomegalovirus exposure and HLA in healthy donors. PCR primers comprised 60 Vbeta and 13 Jbeta primers. Only in-frame clones appear in the TCRdb table, and some are missing; sequencing was by immunoSEQ multiplex PCR. This sample carries some 130,000 clones, about 78% of them seen once, and the ten largest clones take around 1.6%. Material: PBMCs. The receptor source for this set is a female donor in good health and CMV-seronegative.

This clone was counted a few times. The CDR3 spells CASSFRTDNEQFF. For the CDR3, the DNA is TGTGCCAGCAGTTTCCGGACAGACAATGAGCAGTTCTTC. This chain joins TRBV27 and TRBJ2-1; D is perhaps TRBD1 (6 bases). Germline loops: CDR1 MNHEY, CDR2 SMNVEV (reference sequence). With 3 bases removed from V and 5 bases from J, the gap between germline ends came to 8 bases. The CDR3 covers 13 residues.

The genes are TRBV28 and TRBJ1-4; D gene unclear. Germline CDR1 reads MDHEN; CDR2 reads SYDVKM. With 2 bases removed from V and 7 bases from J, the gap between germline ends came to 8 bases. The CDR3 runs 13 residues. The CDR3 region has the DNA TGTGCCAGCAGTTTAAGGCAGGTTGAAAAACTGTTTTTT. It yields the protein CASSLRQVEKLFF.

This chain connects TRBV5-1 to TRBJ1-1, with D perhaps TRBD1 (6 bases). This CDR3 is built from 13 residues. V dropped 2 bases and J dropped 4 bases, with 9 bases sitting between them. Per germline, CDR1 SGHRS and CDR2 YFSETQ. CDR3 loop: CASSFRGGTEAFF. The DNA for the CDR3 is TGCGCCAGCAGCTTCAGAGGGGGCACTGAAGCTTTCTTT.

The V and J genes are TRBV6-5 and TRBJ2-5; the D is unclear. The J call may be in error: the DNA end matches TRBJ2-7 better. The CDR3 has 13 amino acids. CDR1 MNHEY and CDR2 SVGAGI come from the germline V gene. Written as DNA, the CDR3 is TGTGCCAGCAGTTACTTAGCAACATACGAGCAGTACTTC. Its protein is CASSYLATYEQYF.

The rearrangement links TRBV5-5 to TRBJ2-7; 10 bases align to TRBD2. CDR1 is SGHKS and CDR2 is YYEKEE in the germline V gene (reference sequence). CDR3 length: 17 residues. V gave up 0 bases and J gave up 7 bases; unmatched junction bases: 13. The CDR3 sequence is CASSLGGGSGRSGEQYF. DNA of the CDR3: TGTGCCAGCAGCTTGGGGGGGGGTAGCGGGAGGTCTGGAGAGCAGTACTTC.

The chain employs TRBV7-6 and TRBJ2-4; 10 nucleotides line up with TRBD1. This CDR3 comprises 16 residues. Trimming at V came to 5 bases and at J to 5 bases, leaving 9 bases not matched to a gene. The germline V gene encodes CDR1 SGHVS and CDR2 FNYEAQ. CDR3 bases: TGTGCCAGCAGCCCGGGACAGGGGTTTTCGGAAAACATTCAGTACTTC. This encodes CASSPGQGFSENIQYF.

The CDR3: CASSLFQGSYNEQFF. DNA for the CDR3: TGTGCCAGCAGCCTTTTTCAGGGGAGCTACAATGAGCAGTTCTTC. The chain is built from TRBV7-9 and TRBJ2-1; D is perhaps TRBD1 (6 bases). The CDR3 consists of 15 residues. Germline CDR1 is SEHNR and CDR2 is FQNEAQ (reference sequence). The ends were cut back, 5 bases at V and 3 bases at J, with 14 bases in the middle.

This clone has only one observation. The chain has TRBV5-1 and TRBJ1-6; D is possibly TRBD1 (6 bases). V lost 0 bases to trimming and J lost 7 bases, with 17 bases between them. The length of the CDR3 is 17 residues. Germline V gene data show CDR1 as SGHRS and CDR2 as YFSETQ. DNA of the CDR3: TGCGCCAGCAGCTTGGGGGGTACAGGGCTCACCAATTCACCCCTCCACTTT. Amino acid sequence: CASSLGGTGLTNSPLHF. The full variable domain, with the rest looked up from reference TRBV5-1 and TRBJ1-6, is KAGVTQTPRYLIKTRGQQVTLSCSPISGHRSVSWYQQTPGQGLQFLFEYFSETQRNKGNFPGRFSGRQFSNSRSEMNVSTLELGDSALYLCASSLGGTGLTNSPLHFGNGTRLTVT.

This chain connects TRBV5-6 to TRBJ2-4; 13 positions agree with TRBD2. There are 17 residues in the CDR3. The junction had 7 bases not matched to a gene; V was cut back by 7 bases and J by 0 bases. Germline V gene data show CDR1 as SGHDT and CDR2 as YYEEEE. CDR3 sequence: CASDRTSGGVAKNIQYF. The CDR3 DNA sequence: TGTGCCAGCGACCGGACTAGCGGGGGAGTAGCCAAAAACATTCAGTACTTC.

This chain links TRBV5-8 with TRBJ2-2, with 10 bases aligning to TRBD1. The CDR3 length is 16 residues. V was clipped by 5 bases and J by 0 bases; unmatched bases: 4. Germline CDR1 SGHTS, CDR2 YDEGEE. Here the CDR3 reads CASRRTGGTNTGELFF. Here the CDR3 DNA reads TGTGCCAGCAGAAGGACAGGGGGAACGAACACCGGGGAGCTGTTTTTT.

As to this clone: No conserved phenylalanine or tryptophan is present at the end of the CDR3, so a read error is the likely explanation. V and J are TRBV5-5 and TRBJ1-2; maybe TRBD1 (6 bases). Trimming took 0 bases from V and 5 from J, leaving 14 bases between them. This CDR3 has 15 residues. Germline CDR1 is SGHKS and CDR2 is YYEKEE (reference sequence). Written as DNA, the CDR3 is TGTGCCAGCAGCTTGGCCACGACAGGCGATTATGGCTACACCCTC. Protein: CASSLATTGDYGYTL.

The CDR3 region has the DNA TGTGCCAGCAGTTCAGGGTGGGCTTCGGAGACCCAGTACTTC. Translated, it gives CASSSGWASETQYF. The V and J genes are TRBV27 and TRBJ2-5; possible D gene TRBD1, 5 bases. Trimming took 4 bases from V and 5 from J, leaving 14 bases between them. There are 14 residues in the CDR3. The V gene's germline CDR1 is MNHEY and CDR2 SMNVEV (reference sequence).

The gene calls are TRBV9 and TRBJ1-5; TRBD1 might be the D (6 bases). V lost 4 bases and J lost 3, with 14 bases in between. The germline V gene has CDR1 SGDLS and CDR2 YYNGEE. The CDR3 has 15 amino acids. The DNA for the CDR3 is TGTGCCAGCAGCCCCGGACGGACAGTCAATCAGCCCCAGCATTTT. This translates into CASSPGRTVNQPQHF.

The chain couples TRBV9 to TRBJ2-3; maybe TRBD2 (6 bases). Germline loops: CDR1 SGDLS, CDR2 YYNGEE. V dropped 4 bases and J dropped 4 bases, with 25 bases sitting between them. This CDR3 is built from 18 residues. The CDR3 is CASSSPCPGVCRADTQYF. In DNA, the CDR3 is TGTGCCAGCAGCTCCCCATGCCCGGGGGTATGCCGGGCAGATACGCAGTATTTT.

As to this clone: Distinct nucleotide sequences in the sample also encode this CDR3. The genes are TRBV5-5 and TRBJ1-4; no clear D gene. The CDR3 has 13 residues. V was clipped by 0 bases and J by 7 bases, with 7 bases between them. Germline CDR1 and CDR2: SGHKS and YYEKEE (reference sequence). The CDR3 region has the DNA TGTGCCAGCAGCTTGGCCAGTGCTGAAAAACTGTTTTTT. Protein product: CASSLASAEKLFF.

V is TRBV7-9 and J is TRBJ2-1, with 10 nucleotides matching TRBD2. The J segment lost 9 bases and the V segment lost 0 bases, leaving 8 bases of the junction unmatched. From germline, CDR1 is SEHNR and CDR2 FQNEAQ (reference sequence). The CDR3 covers 16 residues. The CDR3 DNA is TGTGCCAGCAGCTTAGCGGCTAGCGGGAGATCGGGTGAGCAGTTCTTC. Its translation is CASSLAASGRSGEQFF.

The chain carries TRBV19 and TRBJ1-2, with TRBD1 matching 7 bases. The CDR3 covers 13 residues. V gave up 7 bases and J gave up 3 bases; unmatched junction bases: 5. Germline values: CDR1 LNHDA, CDR2 SQIVND (reference sequence). CDR3 DNA: TGTGCCAGTACCCCAGGGGGGTACTATGGCTACACCTTC. It yields the protein CASTPGGYYGYTF.

The chain has TRBV7-2 and TRBJ2-5; the match to TRBD1 covers 10 bases. The CDR3 extends over 13 amino acids. CDR1 is SGHTA and CDR2 is FQGNSA in the germline V gene. Trimming took 7 bases from V and 4 from J; bases not matched to a gene: 3. In nucleotides, the CDR3 is TGTGCCAGCACCCGGGACAGGGGAGAGACCCAGTACTTC. Its protein product is CASTRDRGETQYF.

The chain carries TRBV19 and TRBJ1-5; D possibly corresponds to TRBD1 (5 bases). The germline CDR1 and CDR2 sequences are LNHDA and SQIVND (reference sequence). CDR3 size: 15 residues. V was shortened by 7 bases and J by 2 bases, with 15 bases between the two germline ends. The CDR3 loop is CASTRRGQGNQPQHF. CDR3 coding DNA: TGTGCCAGTACCCGGAGGGGCCAAGGCAATCAGCCCCAGCATTTT. Combining the CDR3 with reference TRBV19 and TRBJ1-5 gives the whole variable domain DGGITQSPKYLFRKEGQNVTLSCEQNLNHDAMYWYRQDPGQGLRLIYYSQIVNDFQKGDIAEGYSVSREKKESFPLTVTSAQKNPTAFYLCASTRRGQGNQPQHFGDGTRLSIL.

The chain links TRBV27 to TRBJ1-2, with a possible D match to TRBD1 (5 bases). The CDR3 is made up of 18 amino acids. The germline CDR1 and CDR2 sequences are MNHEY and SMNVEV (reference sequence). V lost 0 bases and J 0 bases, leaving 17 bases between the germline ends. CDR3 bases: TGTGCCAGCAGTTTATCGGGTTTAGGGGATAAAGCTAACTATGGCTACACCTTC. Translated: CASSLSGLGDKANYGYTF.

V and J are TRBV29-1 and TRBJ2-3; TRBD2 agrees at 10 bases. Per the germline V gene, CDR1 is SQVTM and CDR2 is ANQGSEA. The ends lost 0 bases at V and 0 bases at J; junction bases unmatched: 15. The CDR3 is 20 residues long. For the CDR3, the DNA is TGCAGCGTTGAAGATCCCTATATAGCGGGGGGACTCCCTAGCACAGATACGCAGTATTTT. Its protein product is CSVEDPYIAGGLPSTDTQYF.

The chain carries TRBV5-1 and TRBJ2-1, with 7 bases aligning to TRBD1. The CDR3 is 16 amino acids. V lost 4 bases, J lost 4 bases, and 11 bases stayed unmatched. Germline lookup yields CDR1 SGHRS and CDR2 YFSETQ. The CDR3 DNA is TGCGCCAGCAGCCCCGCCCCGGGACAGATATACAATGAGCAGTTCTTC. Protein sequence: CASSPAPGQIYNEQFF.

The chain employs TRBV20-1 and TRBJ1-2; 8 nucleotides agree with TRBD1. Germline CDR1 is DFQATT and CDR2 is SNEGSKA (reference sequence). This CDR3 has 11 residues. CDR3 sequence: CRTGGGYGYTF. The CDR3 nucleotides read TGCAGAACAGGGGGAGGCTATGGCTACACCTTC.

As regards this clone: Other DNA variants within this sample encode the same CDR3. The chain recombines TRBV29-1 with TRBJ2-5; D possibly corresponds to TRBD1 (6 bases). Germline CDR1 reads SQVTM; CDR2 reads ANQGSEA. CDR3 length equals 14 residues. Trimming left V 0 bases short and J 4 bases short, with 12 bases between. The CDR3 loop reads CSVEDPRGGETQYF. DNA for the CDR3: TGCAGCGTTGAAGATCCCAGGGGCGGAGAGACCCAGTACTTC. Filled out from reference TRBV29-1 and TRBJ2-5, the complete variable domain reads SAVISQKPSRDICQRGTSLTIQCQVDSQVTMMFWYRQQPGQSLTLIATANQGSEATYESGFVIDKFPISRPNLTFSTLTVSNMSPEDSSIYLCSVEDPRGGETQYFGPGTRLLVL.

V is TRBV7-2 and J is TRBJ2-2; unclear D gene. This CDR3 region has 12 residues. The germline V and J ends were trimmed by 2 bases and 7 bases, with 5 bases remaining between them. Germline lookup yields CDR1 SGHTA and CDR2 FQGNSA. The CDR3: CASSLKLGELFF. In nucleotides, the CDR3 is TGTGCCAGCAGCTTAAAACTCGGGGAGCTGTTTTTT.